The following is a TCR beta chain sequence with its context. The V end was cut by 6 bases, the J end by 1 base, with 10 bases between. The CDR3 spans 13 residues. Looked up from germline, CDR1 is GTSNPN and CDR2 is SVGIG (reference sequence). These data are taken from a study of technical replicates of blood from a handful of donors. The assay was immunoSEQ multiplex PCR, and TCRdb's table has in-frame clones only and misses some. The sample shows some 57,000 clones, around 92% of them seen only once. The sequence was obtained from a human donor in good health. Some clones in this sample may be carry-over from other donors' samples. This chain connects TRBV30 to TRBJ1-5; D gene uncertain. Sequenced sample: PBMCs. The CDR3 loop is CACDLGSNQPQHF. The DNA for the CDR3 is TGTGCCTGCGACTTAGGCAGCAATCAGCCCCAGCATTTT.